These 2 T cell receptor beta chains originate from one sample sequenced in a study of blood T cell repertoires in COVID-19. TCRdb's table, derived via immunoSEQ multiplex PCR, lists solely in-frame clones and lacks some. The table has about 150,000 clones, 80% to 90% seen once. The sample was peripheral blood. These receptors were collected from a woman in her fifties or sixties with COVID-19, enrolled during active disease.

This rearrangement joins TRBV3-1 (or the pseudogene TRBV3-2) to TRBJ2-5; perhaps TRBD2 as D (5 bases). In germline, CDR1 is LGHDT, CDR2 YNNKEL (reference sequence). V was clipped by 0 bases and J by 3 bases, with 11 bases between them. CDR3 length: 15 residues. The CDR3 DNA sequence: TGTGCCAGCAGCCAAGATTCAGATAGCGAAGAGACCCAGTACTTC. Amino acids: CASSQDSDSEETQYF.

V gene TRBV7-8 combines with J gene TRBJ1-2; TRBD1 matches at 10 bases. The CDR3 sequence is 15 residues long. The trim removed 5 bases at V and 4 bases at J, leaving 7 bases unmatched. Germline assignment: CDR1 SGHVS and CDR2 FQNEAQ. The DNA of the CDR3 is TGTGCCAGCAGCCCCCCGGACAGGGGGTCCTATGGCTACACCTTC. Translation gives CASSPPDRGSYGYTF. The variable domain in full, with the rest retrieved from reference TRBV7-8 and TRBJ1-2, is GAGVSQSPRYKVAKRGQDVALRCDPISGHVSLFWYQQALGQGPEFLTYFQNEAQLDKSGLPSDRFFAERPEGSVSTLKIQRTQQEDSAVYLCASSPPDRGSYGYTFGSGTRLTVV.